This TCR beta chain was sequenced during a study of blood T cell repertoires in COVID-19. Study-level information: The origin of the acute and convalescent COVID-19 samples was the United States, Italy and Spain.

Original analysis: By means of reference gene primer amplification, nucleated cell counts were estimated. Profiling relied on immunoSEQ multiplex PCR, and the TCRdb table lists in-frame clones only, not all of them. V and J calls plus clone size are reproduced from that table; the DNA served to infer D and trimming. The sample has about 50,000 clones, around 84% seen once; the top ten hold more than 15%. J was trimmed by 9 bases and V by 0 bases; bases with no gene match: 11. The CDR3 is made up of 17 amino acids. CDR1 and CDR2 (germline): SGHRS, YFSETQ. This chain links TRBV5-1 with TRBJ2-7, with 14 bases aligning to TRBD2. The sequence was collected from a man aged 65-85 years with active COVID-19. Sample: peripheral blood. CDR3 amino acids: CASSLAQQRLAGGSQYF. The CDR3, as DNA: TGCGCCAGCAGCTTGGCCCAGCAGAGACTAGCGGGAGGGTCGCAGTACTTC. The variable domain in full, with the rest retrieved from reference TRBV5-1 and TRBJ2-7, is KAGVTQTPRYLIKTRGQQVTLSCSPISGHRSVSWYQQTPGQGLQFLFEYFSETQRNKGNFPGRFSGRQFSNSRSEMNVSTLELGDSALYLCASSLAQQRLAGGSQYFGPGTRLTVT.